The sequence of this TCR beta chain was determined in a study of blood T cell repertoires in COVID-19. Study in general: T cells, B-cell-depleted T cells, or PBMCs provided the cDNA or gDNA that served as material.

This table comes from immunoSEQ multiplex PCR, and its TCRdb copy is limited to in-frame clones, with some not included. The sample has tens of thousands of clones, roughly 91% seen once; the top ten hold 25% to 30%. The V and J ends lost 4 bases and 3 bases, in that order; junction bases with no gene match: 11. The CDR3 sequence is 17 residues long. The germline V gene has CDR1 SGHNT and CDR2 YYREEE (reference sequence). The chain joins TRBV5-4 to TRBJ2-1; 9 nucleotides match TRBD1. The sequenced sample was peripheral blood. This TCR derives from a woman over 75 with active or convalescent COVID-19. The CDR3 DNA reads as TGTGCCAGCAGCCTAGATCCCTTGGGACAGGGCTACAATGAGCAGTTCTTC. Translating it yields CASSLDPLGQGYNEQFF.